A single T cell receptor (beta chain) is shown here with its context. Germline V gene data show CDR1 as LNHDA and CDR2 as SQIVND (reference sequence). This CDR3 has 13 amino acids. Between the trimmed V and J ends, which lost 2 bases and 6 bases, there was a span of 7 bases. This record comes from a study of blood T cell repertoires in COVID-19. As for the study in general: The analysed material was cDNA or gDNA that came from T cells, B-cell-depleted T cells, or PBMCs.

Study processing details: Reference gene primer amplification yielded estimated nucleated cell counts. Sequenced by immunoSEQ multiplex PCR; TCRdb stores in-frame clones only, minus some. V, J and clone size were drawn from that table, and D and trimming were deduced from the DNA. The table lists 130,000 to 150,000 clones, approximately 84% of them singletons. The sequence came from a human donor in a cohort sampled during active COVID-19. The sequenced sample consisted of peripheral blood. The chain recombines TRBV19 with TRBJ1-4; no firm D call. The CDR3 is CASSITGYEKLFF. DNA for the CDR3: TGTGCCAGTAGTATAACGGGATATGAAAAACTGTTTTTT.